This record looks at one T cell receptor (beta chain) sequence and its context. What it binds is not known. One junction end does not reproduce the germline sequence, and a read error may be involved. The sample belongs to a study of T cells in Graves' hyperthyroidism and ophthalmopathy. Amplification yielded TCR beta CDR3 regions, with RNA transcripts as the source. HTBI primers were employed in a first-round RT-PCR of the TCR CDR3. TCRdb passed the multiplex PCR reads through MiXCR, listing each CDR3 protein once. The table records some 800,000 distinct CDR3 sequences, roughly 40% of them present only once. The CDR3 is 14 residues long. From germline, CDR1 is SEHNR and CDR2 FQNEAQ (reference sequence). Study-wide results and caveats: A model built on 13 V-J features separated ophthalmopathy from stable hyperthyroidism.

Graves' hyperthyroidism showing no ophthalmopathy progression within 18 months was considered stable. Orbital computed tomography, thyroid ultrasound, serum thyroxine and TRAb, and clinical symptoms together informed the diagnoses. J is TRBJ1-5 and V is TRBV7-9, with D perhaps TRBD1 (5 bases). This sequence was found in a man aged 18 to 29 with Graves' hyperthyroidism. Sequencing was done on a sample of blood. The CDR3 nucleotides read TGCGCCAGCAGCCAAGACCTGAGAGGGGAGACCCAGCATTTT. Translation gives CASSQDLRGETQHF.